The 5 T cell receptor beta chains reported below all come from one sample, sequenced in a study of regulatory T cells in long-lasting Graves disease. iRepertoire HTBI primers and Arm-PCR of CDR3 regions built TCR beta libraries. TCRdb re-derived calls from the multiplex PCR reads in MiXCR, one entry per CDR3 protein. The profile shows about 350,000 distinct CDR3 sequences, over 15% of them singletons. Time point described: newly diagnosed GD, antithyroid drugs for less than 3 months. RNA isolated from PBMCs was used to make the TCR library. Separately, the same data were catalogued under a study of T cells in Graves' hyperthyroidism and ophthalmopathy.

Specimen: peripheral blood mononuclear cells (PBMCs), collected at new diagnosis, from a patient treated with antithyroid drugs. These receptors originate from a man in his forties with Graves disease.

The chain has TRBV2 and TRBJ1-2, with no clear D. The CDR3 loop spans 14 amino acids. Trimming took off 4 bases at V and 8 bases at J, with 17 bases between the two ends. From germline, CDR1 is SNHLY and CDR2 FYNNEI. The CDR3 loop is CASSVGSPIGGYTF. CDR3 nucleotide sequence: TGTGCCAGCAGTGTTGGGTCACCCATAGGAGGCTACACCTTC.

This clonotype was counted many times. This chain joins TRBV2 and TRBJ2-5; 10 nucleotides match TRBD1. CDR3 size: 14 residues. V shed 6 bases, J shed 5 bases, and the junction held 6 bases outside the gene matches. Germline CDR1 and CDR2: SNHLY and FYNNEI. CDR3 loop: CASSSGTGVETQYF. CDR3 coding DNA: TGTGCCAGCAGCTCCGGGACAGGGGTTGAGACCCAGTACTTC.

Ten or more counts support this clonotype. This chain connects TRBV5-1 to TRBJ1-6; D might be TRBD1 (5 bases). Germline V gives CDR1 SGHRS, CDR2 YFSETQ. Between the trimmed V and J ends, which lost 7 bases and 9 bases, there was a span of 17 bases. The CDR3 has 14 amino acids. The CDR3 region has the DNA TGCGCCAGCGGGCTGGGGGAGTCGAGTTCACCCCTCCACTTT. Translation gives CASGLGESSSPLHF.

The sample holds many counts of this clonotype. This sequence joins TRBV20-1 and TRBJ2-5; 12 bases fit TRBD2. The CDR3 spans 18 residues. V was pared by 5 bases and J by 7 bases, with 20 bases of the junction left unmatched. CDR1 and CDR2 from the germline V gene are DFQATT and SNEGSKA (reference sequence). The CDR3 DNA is TGCAGTGCTTTCACTACAGGGACTAGCGGGTACTTTGGCGGGACCCAGTACTTC. Protein sequence: CSAFTTGTSGYFGGTQYF.

This clonotype was seen ten or more times. This sequence joins TRBV20-1 and TRBJ1-6; TRBD1 matches at 7 bases. Trimming at V came to 3 bases and at J to 7 bases, leaving 9 bases not matched to a gene. The length of the CDR3 is 15 residues. Looked up from germline, CDR1 is DFQATT and CDR2 is SNEGSKA (reference sequence). The CDR3: CSAREPTGANSPLHF. The CDR3, as DNA: TGCAGTGCTAGGGAACCCACAGGGGCGAATTCACCCCTCCACTTT.